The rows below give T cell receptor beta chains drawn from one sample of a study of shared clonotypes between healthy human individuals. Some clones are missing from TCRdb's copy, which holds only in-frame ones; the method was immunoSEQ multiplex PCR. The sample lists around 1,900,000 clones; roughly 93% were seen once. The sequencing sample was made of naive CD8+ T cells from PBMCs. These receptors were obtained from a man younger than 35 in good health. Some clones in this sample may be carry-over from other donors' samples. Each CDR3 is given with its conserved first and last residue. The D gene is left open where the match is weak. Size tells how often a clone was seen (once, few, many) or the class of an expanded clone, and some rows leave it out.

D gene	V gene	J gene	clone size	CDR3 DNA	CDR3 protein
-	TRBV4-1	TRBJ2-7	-	TGCGCCAGCAGCCACCGCGGGTACGAGCAGTACTTC	CASSHRGYEQYF
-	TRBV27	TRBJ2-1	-	TGTGCCAGCAGTTTTTCGGGGGACAATGAGCAGTTCTTC	CASSFSGDNEQFF
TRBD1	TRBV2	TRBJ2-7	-	TGTGCCAGCAGTGTTCGGCAGGGGGCGAGCGAGCAGTACTTC	CASSVRQGASEQYF
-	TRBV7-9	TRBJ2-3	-	TGTGCCAGCAGCTCCCCAACTAGTAGCACAGATACGCAGTATTTT	CASSSPTSSTDTQYF
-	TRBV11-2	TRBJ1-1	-	TGTGCCAGCAGCTTAGCGACGCGGGGGAAGTGGTACACTGAAGCTTTCTTT	CASSLATRGKWYTEAFF
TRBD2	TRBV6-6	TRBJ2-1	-	TGTGCCAGCAGAGCCACTAGCGGGATTCTCAATGAGCAGTTCTTC	CASRATSGILNEQFF
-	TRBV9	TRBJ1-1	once	TGTGCCAGCAGCGTTCCTCCCTCCGGGATCGTACCTGAAGCTTTCTTT	CASSVPPSGIVPEAFF
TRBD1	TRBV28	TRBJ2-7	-	TGTGCCAGCAGTGCTGGGACAGGCTACGAGCAGTACTTC	CASSAGTGYEQYF
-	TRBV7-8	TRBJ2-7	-	TGTGCCAGCAGTCAAGATGAGGGAGCGTGGTACGAGCAGTACTTC	CASSQDEGAWYEQYF
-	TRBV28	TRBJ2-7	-	TGTGCCAGCAGTTTACTGAGGTCAGCCTACGAGCAGTACTTC	CASSLLRSAYEQYF
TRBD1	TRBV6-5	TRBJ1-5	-	TGTGCCAGCAGTGTGGACAGGGGGCGAAATCAGCCCCAGCATTTT	CASSVDRGRNQPQHF
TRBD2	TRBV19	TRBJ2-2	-	TGTGCCAGTAGTATTCTAGCGGGAGACACCGGGGAGCTGTTTTTT	CASSILAGDTGELFF
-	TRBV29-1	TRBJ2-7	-	TGCAGCGTTGTTGGTGGCTGGAGCTACGAGCAGTACTTC	CSVVGGWSYEQYF
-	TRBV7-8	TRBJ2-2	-	TGTGCCAGCAGCGATAGGGACACCGGGGAGCTGTTTTTT	CASSDRDTGELFF
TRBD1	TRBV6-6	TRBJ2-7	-	TGTGCCAGCAGTTACGGTTATGAGAGGGGGCGCTACGAGCAGTACTTC	CASSYGYERGRYEQYF
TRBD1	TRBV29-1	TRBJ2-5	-	TGCAGCGTTGCAACAGGGGTTCAAGAGACCCAGTACTTC	CSVATGVQETQYF
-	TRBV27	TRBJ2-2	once	TGTGCCAGCAGCCCACGGGGGCCCGGGGAGCTGTTTTTT	CASSPRGPGELFF
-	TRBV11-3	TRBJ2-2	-	TGTGCCAGCAGCTTCCGGGACGGGAACACCGGGGAGCTGTTTTTT	CASSFRDGNTGELFF
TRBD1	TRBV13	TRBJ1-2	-	TGTGCCAGCAGCTCAGAGGAGGGAGACAGGGGATATGGCTACACCTTC	CASSSEEGDRGYGYTF
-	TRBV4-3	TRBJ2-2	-	TGCGCCAGCAGCTCGTCCCCGGCCAACACCGGGGAGCTGTTTTTT	CASSSSPANTGELFF
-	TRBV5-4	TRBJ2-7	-	TGTGCCAGCAGCTTGGTGTCGTGGGGCGTTAGCTCCTACGAGCAGTACTTC	CASSLVSWGVSSYEQYF
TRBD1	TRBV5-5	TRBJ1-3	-	TGTGCCAGCAGCGGACAGGGTTTTATCAACACCATATATTTT	CASSGQGFINTIYF
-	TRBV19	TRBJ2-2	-	TGTGCCACTGACAGCCATGGGGCCGGGGAGCTGTTTTTT	CATDSHGAGELFF
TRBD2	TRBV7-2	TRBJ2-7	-	TGTGCCAGCAGCTTCTATGTAGCGGGAACCTACGAGCAGTACTTC	CASSFYVAGTYEQYF
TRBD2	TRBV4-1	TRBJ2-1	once	TGCGCCAGCAGCATACTAGCGGGAGTGGCCTACAATGAGCAGTTCTTC	CASSILAGVAYNEQFF
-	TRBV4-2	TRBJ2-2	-	TGTGCCAGCAGCCAAAAACAACTAGCAACCGGGGAGCTGTTTTTT	CASSQKQLATGELFF
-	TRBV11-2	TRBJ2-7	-	TGTGCCAGCAGCTTGGTCTCGGGGACCTACGAGCAGTACTTC	CASSLVSGTYEQYF
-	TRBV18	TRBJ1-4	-	TGTGCCAGCTCACCCACAGGGATACAGGGTGAAAAACTGTTTTTT	CASSPTGIQGEKLFF
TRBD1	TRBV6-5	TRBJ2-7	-	TGTGCCAGCAGTAACAGGGGGCCCTACGAGCAGTACTTC	CASSNRGPYEQYF
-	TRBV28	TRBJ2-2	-	TGTGCCAGCAGTTTACCCGACACGAACACCGGGGAGCTGTTTTTT	CASSLPDTNTGELFF
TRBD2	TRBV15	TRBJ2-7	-	TGTGCCACCAGCAGAGGGGGGGGAGGCTACGAGCAGTACTTC	CATSRGGGGYEQYF
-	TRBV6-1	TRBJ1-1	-	TGTGCCAGCAAGGGCTCAGGGGCCACTGAAGCTTTCTTT	CASKGSGATEAFF
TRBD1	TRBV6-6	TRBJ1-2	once	TGTGCCAGCAGTTCCGGGACAGTTCTTTCCCATGGCTACACCTTC	CASSSGTVLSHGYTF
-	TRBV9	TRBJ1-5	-	TGTGCCAGCAGCGCCGGGGGTTACAATCAGCCCCAGCATTTT	CASSAGGYNQPQHF
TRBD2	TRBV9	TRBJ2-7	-	TGTGCCAGCAGCGTAGGAAGAGCGGGAGCCTACGAGCAGTACTTC	CASSVGRAGAYEQYF
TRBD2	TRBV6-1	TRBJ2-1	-	TGTGCCAGCAGTGGCCATAGCGGGAGCCGAGGGTACAATGAGCAGTTCTTC	CASSGHSGSRGYNEQFF
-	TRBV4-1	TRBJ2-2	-	TGCGCCAGCAGCCAATGGCTAGGAACGAACACCGGGGAGCTGTTTTTT	CASSQWLGTNTGELFF
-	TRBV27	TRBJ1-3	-	TGTGCCAGCAGTTCTCGACAGAACCTCAGAAACACCATATATTTT	CASSSRQNLRNTIYF
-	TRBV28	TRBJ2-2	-	TGTGCCAGCAGGGGCCGGTTGAACACCGGGGAGCTGTTTTTT	CASRGRLNTGELFF
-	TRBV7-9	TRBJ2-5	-	TGTGCCAGCAGCCACCGACAGGTCCAAGAGACCCAGTACTTC	CASSHRQVQETQYF
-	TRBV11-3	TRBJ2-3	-	TGTGCCAGCAGCTCAAGGAGTTCGGCCGCGAGCACAGATACGCAGTATTTT	CASSSRSSAASTDTQYF
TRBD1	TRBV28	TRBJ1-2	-	TGTGCCAGCAGTCTCACTACAGGGGGTTTCGTTGACTATGGCTACACCTTC	CASSLTTGGFVDYGYTF
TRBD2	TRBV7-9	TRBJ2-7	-	TGTGCCAGCGCACGAGCGGGGCCTAGCGGGTCCTACGAGCAGTACTTC	CASARAGPSGSYEQYF
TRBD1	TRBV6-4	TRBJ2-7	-	TGTGCCAGCAGTGACCGGACAGGGACCTACGAGCAGTACTTC	CASSDRTGTYEQYF
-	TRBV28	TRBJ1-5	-	TGTGCCAGCAGTGGTCGGGGTCAGCCCCAGCATTTT	CASSGRGQPQHF
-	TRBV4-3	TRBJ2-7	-	TGCGCCAGCAGCCAAAATCCAAGTGGAATCTACGAGCAGTACTTC	CASSQNPSGIYEQYF
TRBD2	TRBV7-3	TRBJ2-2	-	TGTGCCAGCAGCTTAAACGTAGCGGGACCAAACACCGGGGAGCTGTTTTTT	CASSLNVAGPNTGELFF
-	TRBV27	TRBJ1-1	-	TGTGCCAGCAGTTTATCGGTCTACACTGAAGCTTTCTTT	CASSLSVYTEAFF
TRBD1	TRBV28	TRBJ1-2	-	TGTGCCAGCAGTCACAGGGGGTGGGATGGCTACACCTTC	CASSHRGWDGYTF
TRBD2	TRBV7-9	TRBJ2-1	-	TGTGCCAGCAGCGGGCCGGGCCTGGGACTAGCGTTTGAGAATGAGCAGTTCTTC	CASSGPGLGLAFENEQFF
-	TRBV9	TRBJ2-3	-	TGTGCCAGCAGCGTAGACTGGGGACTTGGCACAGATACGCAGTATTTT	CASSVDWGLGTDTQYF
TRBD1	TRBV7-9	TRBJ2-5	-	TGTGCCAGCAGCCGCCCCCGGGACAGGAGCCAAGAGACCCAGTACTTC	CASSRPRDRSQETQYF
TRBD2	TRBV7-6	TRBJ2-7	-	TGTGCCAGCAGCTTAGGGAGGGCGGGAGGCATCTCCTACGAGCAGTACTTC	CASSLGRAGGISYEQYF